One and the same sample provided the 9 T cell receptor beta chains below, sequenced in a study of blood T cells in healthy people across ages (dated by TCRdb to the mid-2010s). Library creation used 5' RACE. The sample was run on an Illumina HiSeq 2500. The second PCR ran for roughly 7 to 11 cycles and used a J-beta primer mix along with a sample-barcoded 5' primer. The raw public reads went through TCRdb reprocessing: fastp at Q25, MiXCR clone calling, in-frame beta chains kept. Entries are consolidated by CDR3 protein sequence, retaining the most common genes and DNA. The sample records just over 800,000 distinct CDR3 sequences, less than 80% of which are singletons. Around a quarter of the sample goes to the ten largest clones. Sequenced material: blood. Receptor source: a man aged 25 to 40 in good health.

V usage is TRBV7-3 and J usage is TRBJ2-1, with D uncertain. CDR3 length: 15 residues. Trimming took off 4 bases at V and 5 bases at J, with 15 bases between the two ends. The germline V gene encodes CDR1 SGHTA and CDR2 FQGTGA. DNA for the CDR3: TGTGCCAGCAGCTCCGCTGTGAGGAGCAACAATGAGCAGTTCTTC. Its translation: CASSSAVRSNNEQFF.

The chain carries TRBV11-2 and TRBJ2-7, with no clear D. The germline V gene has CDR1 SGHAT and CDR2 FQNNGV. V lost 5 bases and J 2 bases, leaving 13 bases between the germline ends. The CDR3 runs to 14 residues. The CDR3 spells CASSMIHGAYEQYF. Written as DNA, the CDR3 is TGTGCCAGCAGCATGATACATGGAGCCTACGAGCAGTACTTC.

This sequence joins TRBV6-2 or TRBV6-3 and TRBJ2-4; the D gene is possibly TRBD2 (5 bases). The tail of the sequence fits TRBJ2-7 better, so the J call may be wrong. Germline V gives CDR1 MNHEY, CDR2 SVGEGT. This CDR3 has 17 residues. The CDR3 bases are TGTGCCAGCAGTTCTCTCCCTCGCCTCCGGGGTCCCTACGAGCAGTACTTC. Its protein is CASSSLPRLRGPYEQYF.

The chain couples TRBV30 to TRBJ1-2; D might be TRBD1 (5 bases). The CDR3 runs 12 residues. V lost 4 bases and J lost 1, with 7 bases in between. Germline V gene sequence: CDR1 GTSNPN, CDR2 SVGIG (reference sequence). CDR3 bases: TGTGCCTGGACGCAGGGTAACTATGGCTACACCTTC. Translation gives CAWTQGNYGYTF.

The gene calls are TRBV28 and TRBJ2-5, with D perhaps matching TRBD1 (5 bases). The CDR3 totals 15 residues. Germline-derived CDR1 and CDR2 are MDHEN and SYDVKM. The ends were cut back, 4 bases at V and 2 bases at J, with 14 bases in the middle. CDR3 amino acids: CASSSPIAGQETQYF. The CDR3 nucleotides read TGTGCCAGCAGTTCCCCCATCGCAGGGCAAGAGACCCAGTACTTC.

The CDR3 bases are TGCGCCAGCAGCTTGGTTGGGGTCTCTGGGGCCAACGTCCTGACTTTC. Translating it yields CASSLVGVSGANVLTF. The chain carries TRBV5-1 and TRBJ2-6; D gene unclear. The germline V and J ends were trimmed by 0 bases and 0 bases, with 7 bases remaining between them. CDR3 length: 16 residues. Per germline, CDR1 SGHRS and CDR2 YFSETQ.

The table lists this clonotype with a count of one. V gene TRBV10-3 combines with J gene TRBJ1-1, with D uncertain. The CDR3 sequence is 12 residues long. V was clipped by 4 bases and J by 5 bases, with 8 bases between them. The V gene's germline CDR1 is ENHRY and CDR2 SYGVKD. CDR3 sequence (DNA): TGTGCCATCAGTGGTCGAAAGACTGAAGCTTTCTTT. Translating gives CAISGRKTEAFF.

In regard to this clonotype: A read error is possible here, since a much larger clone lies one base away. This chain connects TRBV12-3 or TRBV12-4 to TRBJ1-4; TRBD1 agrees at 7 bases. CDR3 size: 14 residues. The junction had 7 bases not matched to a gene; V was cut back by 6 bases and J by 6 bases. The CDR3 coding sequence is TGTGCCAGCAGACAGGGGCGCGCCGATGAAAAACTGTTTTTT. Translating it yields CASRQGRADEKLFF.

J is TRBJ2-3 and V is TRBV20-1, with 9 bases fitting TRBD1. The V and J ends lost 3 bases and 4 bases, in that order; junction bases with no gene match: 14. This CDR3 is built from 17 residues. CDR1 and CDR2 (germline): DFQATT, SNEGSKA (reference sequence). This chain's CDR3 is CSASRVGDRVNADTQYF. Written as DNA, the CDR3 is TGCAGTGCTAGTAGGGTTGGGGACAGGGTTAATGCAGATACGCAGTATTTT.